The rows below give T cell receptor beta chains drawn from one sample of a study of blood T cell repertoires in COVID-19. Here immunoSEQ multiplex PCR was the method, and the copy in TCRdb shows in-frame clones only, minus some. The sample yields approximately 52,000 clones, 70% to 90% seen once. Sequencing was carried out using peripheral blood. These receptors were collected from a man in his sixties with acute or convalescent COVID-19. CDR3s include the opening cysteine and the closing phenylalanine or tryptophan. The order of the fields is clone size, J gene, D gene, V gene, CDR3 protein, CDR3 DNA. The D gene is left open where the match is weak. Part of the rows lack a size; the others show once, few, many or a class for expanded clones.

few	TRBJ1-1	TRBD1	TRBV2	CASSESGQLEAFF	TGTGCCAGCAGTGAATCGGGACAGCTAGAAGCTTTCTTT
.	TRBJ2-6	.	TRBV21-1	CASSKASNGGSGANVLTF	TGTGCCAGCAGCAAAGCATCTAATGGAGGCTCTGGGGCCAACGTCCTGACTTTC
.	TRBJ2-4	.	TRBV5-4	CASSFSEGQPHLF	TGTGCCAGCAGCTTTTCGGAGGGACAGCCTCATCTGTTC
.	TRBJ2-3	.	TRBV6-2/TRBV6-3	CASSYGGWDTQYF	TGTGCCAGCAGTTACGGCGGATGGGATACGCAGTATTTT
.	TRBJ1-2	TRBD1	TRBV19	CATSRGNSLAGYTF	TGTGCCACAAGCAGGGGGAACTCCCTCGCCGGCTACACCTTC
.	TRBJ2-1	.	TRBV12-3/TRBV12-4	CASSPGMDAPSLF	TGTGCCAGCAGTCCGGGGATGGACGCCCCAAGCCTCTTC
.	TRBJ2-7	TRBD1	TRBV28	CASTPTGTGYEQYF	TGTGCCAGCACCCCCACCGGGACAGGCTACGAGCAGTACTTC
.	TRBJ1-1	TRBD1	TRBV27	CASSFGTAVNTEAFF	TGTGCCAGCAGTTTTGGGACAGCGGTAAACACTGAAGCTTTCTTT
.	TRBJ1-1	.	TRBV11-2	CASSWGRMGKNTEAFF	TGTGCCAGCAGCTGGGGGCGCATGGGGAAAAACACTGAAGCTTTCTTT
.	TRBJ2-7	.	TRBV6-5	CASSYSQDSSEQYF	TGTGCCAGCAGTTACTCTCAGGACAGTTCCGAGCAGTACTTC
once	TRBJ2-5	.	TRBV9	CASSVTPAQGRETQYF	TGTGCCAGCAGCGTAACCCCGGCGCAGGGGCGGGAGACCCAGTACTTC